This passage covers 23 T cell receptor beta chains from one sample sequenced in a study of T-cell reconstitution after alpha-beta-depleted transplantation in children. Molecular barcoding with unique molecular identifiers was used for the TCRbeta library. TCRdb used MiXCR to reprocess the PCR reads, holding one entry per CDR3 protein. This table has about 830,000 distinct CDR3 sequences, about 15% appearing once. The source was PBMCs, mostly from graft donor cells, collected 360 days after TCRalphabeta/CD19-depleted stem cell transplant. The receptors stem from a male patient aged 5 to 17 who had a stem cell transplant for acute lymphoblastic leukemia, so the T cells may come from the graft donor.

This clonotype occurred many times. V is TRBV29-1 and J is TRBJ1-1; possibly TRBD1 for D (6 bases). The CDR3 is made up of 16 amino acids. V lost 7 bases, J lost 4 bases, and 25 bases lay in between. CDR1 SQVTM and CDR2 ANQGSEA come from the germline V gene. The CDR3 region is CSALRGSAGWGTEAFF. The CDR3 region has the DNA TGCAGCGCCCTCAGGGGCTCAGCAGGCTGGGGCACTGAAGCTTTCTTT.

In this sample, this clonotype turned up many times. The J gene is TRBJ2-5, the V gene TRBV12-3 or TRBV12-4, with TRBD2 identical over 8 bases. V trimming: 5 bases; J trimming: 5 bases; junction bases outside the gene matches: 7. This CDR3 spans 14 amino acids. The CDR3 loop reads CASSTSGRVETQYF. Here the CDR3 DNA reads TGTGCCAGCAGTACCAGCGGGAGAGTGGAGACCCAGTACTTC.

The genes are TRBV24-1 and TRBJ2-1; D unresolved. The ends were cut back, 1 base at V and 4 bases at J, with 4 bases in the middle. This CDR3 spans 13 amino acids. Germline CDR1 and CDR2: KGHDR and SFDVKD. CDR3 DNA: TGTGCCACCAGTGATTTCCCATACAATGAGCAGTTCTTC. Encoded protein: CATSDFPYNEQFF.

Only a few counts were recorded for this clonotype. The chain couples TRBV5-1 to TRBJ2-7; D is tentatively TRBD1 or TRBD2 (5 bases each). V shed 4 bases and J shed 3 bases, with 17 bases lying between them. CDR1 is SGHRS, CDR2 YFSETQ, per germline. The CDR3 sequence is 15 residues long. The CDR3 protein is CASSLRDGFDYEQYF. The CDR3 region has the DNA TGCGCCAGCAGCCTGAGGGACGGATTCGACTACGAGCAGTACTTC.

This clonotype appeared many times. The V call is TRBV6-2 or TRBV6-3, the J call TRBJ2-1, with TRBD2 identical over 11 bases. Trimming cost V 6 bases and J 13 bases; bases outside gene matches: 11. The CDR3 loop spans 14 amino acids. The germline CDR1 and CDR2 sequences are MNHEY and SVGEGT. This chain's CDR3 is CASRALAGGGSQFF. The CDR3 DNA sequence: TGTGCCAGCAGGGCCCTAGCGGGAGGAGGAAGTCAGTTCTTC.

The sample holds many counts of this clonotype. This chain connects TRBV12-3 or TRBV12-4 to TRBJ2-3, with D possibly matching TRBD1 (5 bases). The V gene lost 6 bases and the J gene lost 0 bases, with 10 bases spanning the gap. CDR3 length: 14 amino acids. In DNA form, the CDR3 reads TGTGCCAGCAGCCCAGGGTTTAGCACAGATACGCAGTATTTT. Its translation is CASSPGFSTDTQYF.

This sequence joins TRBV10-3 and TRBJ2-5, with 15 bases that match TRBD2. V lost 0 bases and J lost 6; bases outside the gene matches: 14. CDR3 length: 20 amino acids. CDR1 and CDR2 (germline): ENHRY, SYGVKD. CDR3 in DNA: TGTGCCATCAGTGAGTCCAGGAAAGGACTAGCGGGAGGGCGCTTCCAGACCCAGTACTTC. Protein: CAISESRKGLAGGRFQTQYF.

The chain is built from TRBV29-1 and TRBJ1-4; the D is unclear. This CDR3 is built from 12 residues. Germline V gene sequence: CDR1 SQVTM, CDR2 ANQGSEA. Trimming shortened V by 4 bases and J by 1 base, and 4 bases separated the two germline ends. In DNA form, the CDR3 reads TGCAGCGTTGGACGAACTAATGAAAAACTGTTTTTT. Its protein product is CSVGRTNEKLFF.

This chain uses TRBV20-1 with TRBJ2-7; 8 positions match TRBD2. There are 14 residues in the CDR3. Germline V gives CDR1 DFQATT, CDR2 SNEGSKA (reference sequence). The V gene end was trimmed by 4 bases and the J gene end by 2 bases; junction bases not matched to a gene: 7. Here the CDR3 reads CSAKGLASPYEQYF. CDR3 coding DNA: TGCAGTGCTAAAGGACTAGCATCCCCCTACGAGCAGTACTTC.

This clonotype was found a few times. The chain recombines TRBV20-1 with TRBJ1-2; D gene uncertain. V was trimmed by 6 bases and J by 0 bases, leaving 8 bases between them. Germline CDR1 is DFQATT and CDR2 is SNEGSKA (reference sequence). This CDR3 is 12 amino acids long. CDR3 residues: CSATAANYGYTF. The CDR3 region has the DNA TGCAGTGCCACAGCCGCTAACTATGGCTACACCTTC.

This clonotype showed up many times. The rearrangement joins TRBV6-5 to TRBJ2-5; 12 bases agree with TRBD2. Per germline, CDR1 MNHEY and CDR2 SVGAGI. Trimming at V came to 7 bases and at J to 2 bases, leaving 11 bases not matched to a gene. This CDR3 is built from 17 residues. The CDR3 spells CASNNGLAGPPQETQYF. CDR3 nucleotides: TGTGCCAGCAACAACGGACTAGCGGGACCTCCACAAGAGACCCAGTACTTC.

This clonotype showed up many times. One end of the junction is discordant with germline, which a read error may explain. The V call is TRBV20-1, the J call TRBJ2-7; TRBD1 aligns across 8 bases. From germline, CDR1 is DFQATT and CDR2 SNEGSKA (reference sequence). The CDR3 extends over 15 amino acids. The DNA of the CDR3 is TGCAGCGCTACAATACGGACAGGGATTTACTACGAGCAGTACTTC. It yields the protein CSATIRTGIYYEQYF.

Ten or more counts support this clonotype. The CDR3 nucleotides are TGTGCCAGCAGTTTGGGACTAGCGGGAGCCAAAAACATTCAGTACTTC. Translating gives CASSLGLAGAKNIQYF. V usage is TRBV12-3 or TRBV12-4 and J usage is TRBJ2-4; TRBD2 matches 12 bases. J was trimmed by 0 bases and V by 3 bases; bases with no gene match: 0. CDR3 size: 16 residues.

The chain links TRBV7-3 to TRBJ2-7; a weak D match, TRBD2 (5 bases). CDR1 and CDR2 (germline): SGHTA, FQGTGA. The CDR3 is 15 amino acids. Trimming shortened V by 5 bases and J by 2 bases, and 16 bases separated the two germline ends. The CDR3: CASSVNTRSPYEQYF. The CDR3 coding sequence is TGTGCCAGCAGCGTTAATACTAGGAGCCCCTACGAGCAGTACTTC. Filled out from reference TRBV7-3 and TRBJ2-7, the complete variable domain reads GAGVSQTPSNKVTEKGKYVELRCDPISGHTALYWYRQSLGQGPEFLIYFQGTGAADDSGLPNDRFFAVRPEGSVSTLKIQRTERGDSAVYLCASSVNTRSPYEQYFGPGTRLTVT.

The CDR3 nucleotides are TGTGCCAGCTCACTGGACAGGGGGCCGCCATCCTACGAGCAGTACTTC. It specifies CASSLDRGPPSYEQYF. The chain couples TRBV18 to TRBJ2-7; 11 positions match TRBD1. V was pared by 4 bases and J by 1 base, with 6 bases of the junction left unmatched. Germline V gene sequence: CDR1 KGHSH, CDR2 LQKENI. The CDR3 runs to 16 residues. Variable domain in full (rest from reference TRBV18 and TRBJ2-7): NAGVMQNPRHLVRRRGQEARLRCSPMKGHSHVYWYRQLPEEGLKFMVYLQKENIIDESGMPKERFSAEFPKEGPSILRIQQVVRGDSAAYFCASSLDRGPPSYEQYFGPGTRLTVT.

There are a few counts of this clonotype. The CDR3 region has the DNA TGTGCCAGCAGTCCAGCGGAAGGGGCCTATATTAATTCACCCCTCCACTTT. It translates to CASSPAEGAYINSPLHF. This chain connects TRBV27 to TRBJ1-6; weak D call: TRBD1 (5 bases). V lost 5 bases and J lost 6, with 20 bases in between. CDR1 and CDR2 from the germline V gene are MNHEY and SMNVEV (reference sequence). This CDR3 region has 17 residues.

This clonotype was observed a handful of times. The rearrangement uses TRBV29-1 and TRBJ2-7; D remains ambiguous. The germline gives CDR1 SQVTM, CDR2 ANQGSEA. V lost 1 base to trimming and J lost 4 bases, with 8 bases between them. The CDR3 covers 12 residues. The CDR3 sequence is CSVEVWGYEQYF. The CDR3 DNA sequence: TGCAGCGTTGAAGTTTGGGGATACGAGCAGTACTTC.

The rearrangement links TRBV6-5 to TRBJ1-2, with 8 bases matching TRBD1. CDR3 length: 15 amino acids. The V gene end was trimmed by 2 bases and the J gene end by 4 bases; junction bases not matched to a gene: 6. From germline, CDR1 is MNHEY and CDR2 SVGAGI. The CDR3 nucleotides read TGTGCCAGCAGTTACGAGACAGGGGCTTTCTATGGCTACACCTTC. Translating gives CASSYETGAFYGYTF.

This clonotype came up a few times. One end of the junction is discordant with germline, which a read error may explain. This chain links TRBV7-2 with TRBJ2-1, with 12 bases lining up with TRBD2. CDR3 length: 15 amino acids. In germline, CDR1 is SGHTA, CDR2 FQGNSA. The CDR3 sequence is CASSPLAGGRGTAVF. Here the CDR3 DNA reads TGTGCCAGCAGCCCACTAGCGGGGGGCAGGGGGACAGCGGTCTTC. Complete variable domain (other parts from reference TRBV7-2 and TRBJ2-1): GAGVSQSPSNKVTEKGKDVELRCDPISGHTALYWYRQSLGQGLEFLIYFQGNSAPDKSGLPSDRFSAERTGGSVSTLTIQRTQQEDSAVYLCASSPLAGGRGTAVFGPGTRLTVL.

The rearrangement joins TRBV10-3 to TRBJ2-3, with 7 bases fitting TRBD2. J gave up 2 bases and V 6 bases, and 14 bases lay outside the gene matches. Germline-derived CDR1 and CDR2 are ENHRY and SYGVKD. The CDR3 extends over 17 amino acids. The CDR3 loop is CAISLRGASGSTDTQYF. The CDR3 DNA reads TGTGCCATCAGCCTCCGAGGGGCTAGCGGTTCCACAGATACGCAGTATTTT.

The chain has TRBV18 and TRBJ2-7; D possibly corresponds to TRBD2 (5 bases). The germline V gene has CDR1 KGHSH and CDR2 LQKENI. V gave up 3 bases and J gave up 5 bases, with 8 bases separating them. This CDR3 comprises 12 residues. For the CDR3, the DNA is TGTGCCAGCTCACCTTCGAGGGACGAGCAGTACTTC. Its protein product is CASSPSRDEQYF.

This chain links TRBV5-1 with TRBJ2-2, with TRBD2 matching over 7 bases. After removal of 1 base from V and 5 bases from J, the junction contained 8 bases not matched to a gene. Germline V gene lookup returns CDR1 SGHRS and CDR2 YFSETQ. This CDR3 is 16 amino acids long. The CDR3 reads CASSLTTGGGTGELFF. For the CDR3, the DNA is TGCGCCAGCAGCTTGACTACGGGAGGAGGAACCGGGGAGCTGTTTTTT.

The chain has TRBV6-5 and TRBJ1-2; 7 bases map to TRBD1. The V segment lost 6 bases and the J segment 4 bases; nucleotides outside the gene matches: 5. CDR1 is MNHEY, CDR2 SVGAGI, per germline. This CDR3 has 13 amino acids. CDR3 DNA: TGTGCCAGCAGATCGACAGGGCCCTATGGCTACACCTTC. This codes for CASRSTGPYGYTF.